What follows is one TCR beta chain and its context. UMIs incorporating a 6-nucleotide sample barcode were appended by means of template switching. Two nested PCRs, run for roughly 15 and 9 cycles, were applied to TCRalpha and TCRbeta cDNA. Reprocessing the 5' RACE reads, TCRdb reports a single entry for every CDR3 protein and omits DNA. The specimen's table records fewer than 110,000 distinct CDR3 sequences. The CDR3 length is 15 residues. Germline CDR1 and CDR2: SQVTM and ANQGSEA. The source of the sample is a study of monozygotic twins with inflammatory bowel disease. This chain joins TRBV29-1 and TRBJ1-2; TCRdb returns TRBD1, unconfirmable since there is no DNA. The TCR comes from a human donor with ulcerative colitis or Crohn's disease, or a healthy co-twin of an affected twin (not recorded which). The sequenced material came from blood. CDR3 sequence: CSVGQGARSNYGYTF.